Following are 5 T cell receptor beta chains from one sample sequenced in a study of blood T cells in healthy people across ages. Primers used in a second PCR of roughly 7 to 12 cycles were a sample-barcoded 5' primer and a J-beta primer mix. Each CDR3 protein is one row after TCRdb ran MiXCR on the 5' RACE reads. The sample holds almost 800,000 distinct CDR3 sequences, roughly 60% seen once. Input material: blood. These receptors all come from a man in his thirties or forties in good health.

This clonotype occurred a few times. The chain uses TRBV3-1 and TRBJ2-1, with 8 bases that match TRBD2. The V gene end was trimmed by 0 bases and the J gene end by 4 bases; junction bases not matched to a gene: 5. The CDR3 has 16 amino acids. Germline values: CDR1 LGHDT, CDR2 YNNKEL (reference sequence). CDR3 in DNA: TGTGCCAGCAGCCAAGAGGGTAGCGGGGTGTACAATGAGCAGTTCTTC. The encoded protein is CASSQEGSGVYNEQFF.

Concerning this clonotype: Mismatch with germline at one junction end may stem from a read error. The CDR3 loop reads CSVEGLAGVRAYEQYF. DNA for the CDR3: TGCAGCGTAGAAGGACTAGCGGGAGTTCGGGCCTACGAGCAGTACTTC. The V and J genes are TRBV29-1 and TRBJ2-5; 13 positions match TRBD2. The closer fit of TRBJ2-7 to the DNA end suggests the J call may be wrong. This CDR3 contains 16 residues. The germline V gene has CDR1 SQVTM and CDR2 ANQGSEA.

This clonotype has just one count. This chain uses TRBV6-4 with TRBJ2-3; D call uncertain. This CDR3 spans 13 amino acids. The germline V gene has CDR1 MRHNA and CDR2 SNTAGT. V was pared by 4 bases and J by 2 bases, with 7 bases between. CDR3 sequence reads: CASSALDTDTQYF. Written as DNA, the CDR3 is TGTGCCAGCAGTGCCCTCGACACAGATACGCAGTATTTT.

Many counts were recorded for this clonotype. The V and J genes are TRBV15 and TRBJ1-6; a weak D match, TRBD1 (5 bases). The CDR3 runs to 13 residues. V was cut by 6 bases and J by 9 bases, with 12 bases left in between. Germline-derived CDR1 and CDR2 are LNHNV and YYDKDF (reference sequence). The CDR3 protein is CATSRDRLSPLHF. The CDR3, as DNA: TGTGCCACCAGTCGGGACCGACTTTCACCCCTCCACTTT.

The CDR3 loop reads CASSEMAGSRPEQFF. The DNA of the CDR3 is TGTGCCAGCAGTGAAATGGCGGGGAGCCGCCCTGAGCAGTTCTTC. The chain links TRBV6-1 to TRBJ2-1; D might be TRBD2 (6 bases). The V end was cut by 2 bases, the J end by 9 bases, with 17 bases between. The CDR3 loop spans 15 amino acids. CDR1 is MNHNS and CDR2 is SASEGT in the germline V gene.